The T cell receptor (beta chain) described here comes from a study of beta chain features in type 1 diabetes. Expressed TCRB transcripts were sequenced after all isolated RNA was converted to cDNA. TCRdb's copy holds only in-frame clones and misses some; the assay was immunoSEQ multiplex PCR. The sample comprises 400,000 to 500,000 clones, about 15% of which are singletons, and 0.03% to 0.04% rests with the top ten. Germline V gene data show CDR1 as KGHSH and CDR2 as LQKENI. This CDR3 comprises 17 residues. Trimming took 0 bases from V and 0 from J, leaving 14 bases between them. Findings of the study overall: Amplification by PCR could prefer shorter templates, with the same effect in patients and controls.

About this clone: As yet, its antigen is unknown.

This receptor was obtained from a man aged 30 to 39 in good health. Sequenced: naive CD4+ T cells from blood. The chain uses TRBV18 and TRBJ1-2, with D perhaps matching TRBD1 (5 bases). CDR3 in amino acids: CASSPPSAEGANYGYTF. The CDR3 coding sequence is TGTGCCAGCTCACCACCGTCCGCCGAAGGGGCTAACTATGGCTACACCTTC.